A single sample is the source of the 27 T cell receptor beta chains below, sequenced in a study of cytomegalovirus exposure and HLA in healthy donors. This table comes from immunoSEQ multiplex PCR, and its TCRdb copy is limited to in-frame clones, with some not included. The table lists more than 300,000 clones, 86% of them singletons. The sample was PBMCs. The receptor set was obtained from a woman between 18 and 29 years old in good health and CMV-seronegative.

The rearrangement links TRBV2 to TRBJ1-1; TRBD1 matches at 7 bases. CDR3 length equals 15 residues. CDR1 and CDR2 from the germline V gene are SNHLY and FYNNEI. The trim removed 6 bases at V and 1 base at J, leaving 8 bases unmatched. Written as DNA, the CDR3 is TGTGCCAGCAGCCGACAGGGCCTCCCGAACACTGAAGCTTTCTTT. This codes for CASSRQGLPNTEAFF.

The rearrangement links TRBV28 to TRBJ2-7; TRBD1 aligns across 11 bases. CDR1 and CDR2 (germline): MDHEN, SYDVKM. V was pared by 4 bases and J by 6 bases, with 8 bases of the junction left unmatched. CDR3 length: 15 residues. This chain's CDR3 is CASSSAGTGGGEQYF. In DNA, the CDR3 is TGTGCCAGCAGTTCCGCCGGGACAGGGGGAGGCGAGCAGTACTTC.

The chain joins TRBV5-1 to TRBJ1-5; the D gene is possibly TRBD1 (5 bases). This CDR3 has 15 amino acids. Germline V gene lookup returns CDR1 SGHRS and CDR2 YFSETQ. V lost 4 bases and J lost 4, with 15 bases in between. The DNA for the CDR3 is TGCGCCAGCAGCCGGGGGGAGGATTTAAATCAGCCCCAGCATTTT. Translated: CASSRGEDLNQPQHF. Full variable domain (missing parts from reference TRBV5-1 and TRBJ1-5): KAGVTQTPRYLIKTRGQQVTLSCSPISGHRSVSWYQQTPGQGLQFLFEYFSETQRNKGNFPGRFSGRQFSNSRSEMNVSTLELGDSALYLCASSRGEDLNQPQHFGDGTRLSIL.

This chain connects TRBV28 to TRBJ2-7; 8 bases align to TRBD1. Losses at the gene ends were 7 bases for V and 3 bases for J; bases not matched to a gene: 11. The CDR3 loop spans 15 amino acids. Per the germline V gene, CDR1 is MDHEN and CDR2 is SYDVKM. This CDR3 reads CASTVQQGQGYEQYF. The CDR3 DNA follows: TGTGCCAGCACCGTCCAGCAAGGACAGGGCTACGAGCAGTACTTC.

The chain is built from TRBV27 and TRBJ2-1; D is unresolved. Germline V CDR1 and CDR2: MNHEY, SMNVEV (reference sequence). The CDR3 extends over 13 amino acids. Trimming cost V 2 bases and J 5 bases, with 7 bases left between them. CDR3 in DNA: TGTGCCAGCAGTTTACGCCTAGACAATGAGCAGTTCTTC. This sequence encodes CASSLRLDNEQFF.

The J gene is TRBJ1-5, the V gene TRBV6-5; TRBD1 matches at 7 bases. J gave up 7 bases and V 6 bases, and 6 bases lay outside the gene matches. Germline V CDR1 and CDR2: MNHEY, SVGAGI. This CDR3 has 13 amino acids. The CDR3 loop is CASRRDSVQPQHF. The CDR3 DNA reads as TGTGCCAGCAGAAGGGACAGCGTGCAGCCCCAGCATTTT.

The DNA for the CDR3 is TGCAGCGTTGGTGTCCAATCCTACGAGCAGTACTTC. It encodes CSVGVQSYEQYF. The chain has TRBV29-1 and TRBJ2-7; D gene ambiguous. Between the trimmed V and J ends, which lost 4 bases and 1 base, there was a span of 8 bases. Germline V gene sequence: CDR1 SQVTM, CDR2 ANQGSEA. CDR3 length: 12 residues.

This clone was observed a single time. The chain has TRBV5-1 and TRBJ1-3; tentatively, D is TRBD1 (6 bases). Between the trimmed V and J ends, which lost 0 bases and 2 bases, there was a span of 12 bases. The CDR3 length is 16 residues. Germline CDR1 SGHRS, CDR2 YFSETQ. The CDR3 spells CASSLGEKGAGNTIYF. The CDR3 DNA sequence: TGCGCCAGCAGCTTGGGCGAGAAGGGGGCTGGAAACACCATATATTTT.

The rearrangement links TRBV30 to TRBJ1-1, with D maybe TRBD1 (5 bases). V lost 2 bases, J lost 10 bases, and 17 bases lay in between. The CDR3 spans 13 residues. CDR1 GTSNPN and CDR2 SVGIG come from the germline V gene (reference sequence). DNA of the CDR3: TGTGCCTGGAGTACTCAACAGGCGTGGGGAGCTTTCTTT. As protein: CAWSTQQAWGAFF.

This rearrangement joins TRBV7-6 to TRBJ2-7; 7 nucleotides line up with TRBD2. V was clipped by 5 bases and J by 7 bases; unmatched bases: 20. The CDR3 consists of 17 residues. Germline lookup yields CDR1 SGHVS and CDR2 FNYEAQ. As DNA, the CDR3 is TGTGCCAGCAGCACAGCCAGCGGGACCCGATCCCTAGGAGAGCAGTACTTC. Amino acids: CASSTASGTRSLGEQYF.

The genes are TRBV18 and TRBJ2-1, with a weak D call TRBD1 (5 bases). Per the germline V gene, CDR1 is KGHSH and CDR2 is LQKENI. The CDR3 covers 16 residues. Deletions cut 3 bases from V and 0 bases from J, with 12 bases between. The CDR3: CASSPPGASSYNEQFF. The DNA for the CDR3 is TGTGCCAGCTCACCCCCTGGGGCGAGCTCCTACAATGAGCAGTTCTTC.

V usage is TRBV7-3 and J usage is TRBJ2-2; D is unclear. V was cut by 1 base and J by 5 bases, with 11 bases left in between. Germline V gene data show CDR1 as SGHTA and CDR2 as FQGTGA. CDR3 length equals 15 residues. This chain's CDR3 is CASSLSRDRTGELFF. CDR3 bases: TGTGCCAGCAGCTTAAGTCGAGATCGAACCGGGGAGCTGTTTTTT. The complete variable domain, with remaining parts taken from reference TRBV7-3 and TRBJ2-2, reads GAGVSQTPSNKVTEKGKYVELRCDPISGHTALYWYRQSLGQGPEFLIYFQGTGAADDSGLPNDRFFAVRPEGSVSTLKIQRTERGDSAVYLCASSLSRDRTGELFFGEGSRLTVL.

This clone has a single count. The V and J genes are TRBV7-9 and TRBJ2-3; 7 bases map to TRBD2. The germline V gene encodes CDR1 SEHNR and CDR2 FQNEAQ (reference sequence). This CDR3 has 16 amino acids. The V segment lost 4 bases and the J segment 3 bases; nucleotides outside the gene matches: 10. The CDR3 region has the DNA TGTGCCAGCAGCTGGAGCGGGAAGGTGTATACAGATACGCAGTATTTT. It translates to CASSWSGKVYTDTQYF.

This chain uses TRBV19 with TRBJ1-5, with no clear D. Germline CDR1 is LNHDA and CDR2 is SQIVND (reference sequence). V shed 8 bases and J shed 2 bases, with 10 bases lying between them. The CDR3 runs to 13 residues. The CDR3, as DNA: TGTGCCAGTGGACTGGGTGGCAATCAGCCCCAGCATTTT. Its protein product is CASGLGGNQPQHF.

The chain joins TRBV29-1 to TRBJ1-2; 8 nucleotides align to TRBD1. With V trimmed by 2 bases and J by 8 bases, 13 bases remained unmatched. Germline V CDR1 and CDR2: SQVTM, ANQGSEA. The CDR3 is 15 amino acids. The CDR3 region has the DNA TGCAGCGTTGAAATGGCAGGGGGCGGCTTCATAGGCTACACCTTC. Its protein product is CSVEMAGGGFIGYTF. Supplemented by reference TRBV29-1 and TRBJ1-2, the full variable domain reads SAVISQKPSRDICQRGTSLTIQCQVDSQVTMMFWYRQQPGQSLTLIATANQGSEATYESGFVIDKFPISRPNLTFSTLTVSNMSPEDSSIYLCSVEMAGGGFIGYTFGSGTRLTVV.

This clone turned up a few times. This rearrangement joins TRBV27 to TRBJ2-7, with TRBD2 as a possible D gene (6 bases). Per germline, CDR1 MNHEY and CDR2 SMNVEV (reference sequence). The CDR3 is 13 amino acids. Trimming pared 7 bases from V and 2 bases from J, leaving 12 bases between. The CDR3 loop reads CASMRRGAYEQYF. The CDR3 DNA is TGTGCCAGCATGCGGCGGGGAGCCTACGAGCAGTACTTC.

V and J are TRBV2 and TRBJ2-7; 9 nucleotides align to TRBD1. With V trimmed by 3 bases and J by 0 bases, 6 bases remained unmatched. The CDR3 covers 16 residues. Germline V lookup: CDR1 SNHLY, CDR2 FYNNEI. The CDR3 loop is CASSETRTGASYEQYF. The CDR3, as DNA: TGTGCCAGCAGTGAGACCCGGACAGGGGCCTCCTACGAGCAGTACTTC.

As DNA, the CDR3 is TGTGCCAGCAGCGCACCGGGAACAGATACGCAGTATTTT. It specifies CASSAPGTDTQYF. The chain couples TRBV13 to TRBJ2-3; possibly TRBD2 for D (5 bases). The V and J ends lost 5 bases and 3 bases respectively, with 9 bases between them. This CDR3 spans 13 amino acids. Germline V gene sequence: CDR1 PRHDT, CDR2 FYEKMQ (reference sequence).

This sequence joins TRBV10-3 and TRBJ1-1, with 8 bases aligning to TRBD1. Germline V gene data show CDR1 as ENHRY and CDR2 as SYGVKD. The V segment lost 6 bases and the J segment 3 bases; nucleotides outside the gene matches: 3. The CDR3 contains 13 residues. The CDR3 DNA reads TGTGCCATCAGGCAGGACAGGGACACTGAAGCTTTCTTT. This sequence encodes CAIRQDRDTEAFF.

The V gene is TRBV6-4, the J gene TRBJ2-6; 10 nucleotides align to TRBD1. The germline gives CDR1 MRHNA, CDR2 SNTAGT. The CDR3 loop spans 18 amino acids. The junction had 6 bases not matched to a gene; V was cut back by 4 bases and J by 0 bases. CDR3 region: CASSGRTGGVSGANVLTF. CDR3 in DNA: TGTGCCAGCAGTGGACGGACAGGGGGTGTCTCTGGGGCCAACGTCCTGACTTTC.

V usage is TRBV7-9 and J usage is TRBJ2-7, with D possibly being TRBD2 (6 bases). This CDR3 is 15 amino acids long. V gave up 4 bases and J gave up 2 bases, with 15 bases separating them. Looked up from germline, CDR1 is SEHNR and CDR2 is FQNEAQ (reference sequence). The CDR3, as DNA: TGTGCCAGCAGCTCCGGACTAAAATTCCCCTACGAGCAGTACTTC. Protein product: CASSSGLKFPYEQYF.

The CDR3 reads CASSLSTGGQVEQYF. The CDR3, as DNA: TGCGCCAGCAGCTTATCGACAGGGGGGCAAGTCGAGCAGTACTTC. The chain combines TRBV5-1 with TRBJ2-7, with 9 bases aligning to TRBD1. The V and J ends lost 2 bases and 6 bases, in that order; junction bases with no gene match: 9. Germline CDR1 is SGHRS and CDR2 is YFSETQ. The CDR3 loop spans 15 amino acids.

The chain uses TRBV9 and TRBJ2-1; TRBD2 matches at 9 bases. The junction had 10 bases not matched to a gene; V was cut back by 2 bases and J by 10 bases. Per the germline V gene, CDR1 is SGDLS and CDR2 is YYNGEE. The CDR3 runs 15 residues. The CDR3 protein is CASSVSGGLGEEQFF. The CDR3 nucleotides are TGTGCCAGCAGCGTTAGCGGGGGCCTAGGTGAGGAGCAGTTCTTC. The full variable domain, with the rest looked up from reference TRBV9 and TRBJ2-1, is DSGVTQTPKHLITATGQRVTLRCSPRSGDLSVYWYQQSLDQGLQFLIQYYNGEERAKGNILERFSAQQFPDLHSELNLSSLELGDSALYFCASSVSGGLGEEQFFGPGTRLTVL.

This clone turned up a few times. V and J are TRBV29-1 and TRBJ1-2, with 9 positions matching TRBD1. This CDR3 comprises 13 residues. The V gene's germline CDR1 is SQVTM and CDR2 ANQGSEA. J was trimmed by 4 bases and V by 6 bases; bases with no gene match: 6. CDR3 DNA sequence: TGCAGCGTCACAGGGGGCTATGGCTATGGCTACACCTTC. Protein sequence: CSVTGGYGYGYTF.

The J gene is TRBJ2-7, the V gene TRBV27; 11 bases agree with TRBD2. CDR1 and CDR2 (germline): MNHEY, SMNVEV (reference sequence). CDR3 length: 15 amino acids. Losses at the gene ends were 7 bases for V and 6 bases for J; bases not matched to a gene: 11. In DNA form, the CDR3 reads TGTGCCAGCACTCCCTTAGCGGGAGGGGGTCGCGAGCAGTACTTC. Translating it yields CASTPLAGGGREQYF.

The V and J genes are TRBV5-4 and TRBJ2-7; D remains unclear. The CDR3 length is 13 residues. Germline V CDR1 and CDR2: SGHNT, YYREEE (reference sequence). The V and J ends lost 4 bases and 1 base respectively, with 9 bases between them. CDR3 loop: CASSQLESYEQYF. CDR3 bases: TGTGCCAGCAGCCAACTGGAGTCCTACGAGCAGTACTTC. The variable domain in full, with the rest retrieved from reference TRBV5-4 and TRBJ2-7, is ETGVTQSPTHLIKTRGQQVTLRCSSQSGHNTVSWYQQALGQGPQFIFQYYREEENGRGNFPPRFSGLQFPNYSSELNVNALELDDSALYLCASSQLESYEQYFGPGTRLTVT.

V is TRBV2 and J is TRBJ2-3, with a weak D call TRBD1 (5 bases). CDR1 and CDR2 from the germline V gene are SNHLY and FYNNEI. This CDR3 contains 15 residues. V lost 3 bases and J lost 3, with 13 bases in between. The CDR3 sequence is CASSEVRVRTDTQYF. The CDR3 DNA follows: TGTGCCAGCAGTGAGGTCAGGGTCCGTACAGATACGCAGTATTTT.